This entry lists 21 T cell receptor beta chains sequenced from one sample in a study of blood T cell repertoires in COVID-19. Sequenced by immunoSEQ multiplex PCR; TCRdb stores in-frame clones only, minus some. The sample records some 110,000 clones, 75% to 85% being singletons. Sample: peripheral blood. Receptor source: a man between 60 and 70 years old with acute or convalescent COVID-19.

V and J are TRBV7-6 and TRBJ2-1, with 14 nucleotides matching TRBD2. The germline V gene has CDR1 SGHVS and CDR2 FNYEAQ. CDR3 size: 19 residues. V gave up 2 bases and J gave up 7 bases; unmatched junction bases: 13. CDR3 region: CASSLNQEGLAGEENEQFF. The DNA for the CDR3 is TGTGCCAGCAGCTTAAATCAGGAGGGACTAGCGGGGGAAGAGAATGAGCAGTTCTTC.

CDR3 nucleotides: TGTGCCAGCAGCCGCCTCGGGAGCTCCTACGAGCAGTACTTC. Its translation is CASSRLGSSYEQYF. The genes are TRBV7-2 and TRBJ2-7; D is perhaps TRBD2 (6 bases). Trimming shortened V by 5 bases and J by 0 bases, and 11 bases separated the two germline ends. This CDR3 is 14 amino acids long. In germline, CDR1 is SGHTA, CDR2 FQGNSA.

A remark on this clone: This could be a read error, since a much larger clone is one nucleotide away. The gene calls are TRBV7-9 and TRBJ2-7; 9 nucleotides match TRBD1. The ends lost 4 bases at V and 4 bases at J; junction bases unmatched: 5. The germline CDR1 and CDR2 sequences are SEHNR and FQNEAQ (reference sequence). This CDR3 spans 14 amino acids. CDR3 sequence reads: CASSSGTGSYEQYF. The DNA of the CDR3 is TGTGCCAGCAGCTCCGGGACAGGGTCATACGAGCAGTACTTC.

The chain has TRBV5-4 and TRBJ2-3, with TRBD2 identical over 8 bases. Germline values: CDR1 SGHNT, CDR2 YYREEE (reference sequence). This CDR3 region has 15 residues. Germline trimming cut 2 bases from V and 4 bases from J; bases unmatched to any gene: 6. The CDR3 nucleotides read TGTGCCAGCAGCTTCGGAAGCGGGAGTGCAGATACGCAGTATTTT. It translates to CASSFGSGSADTQYF. Together with reference TRBV5-4 and TRBJ2-3, the CDR3 gives the full variable domain: ETGVTQSPTHLIKTRGQQVTLRCSSQSGHNTVSWYQQALGQGPQFIFQYYREEENGRGNFPPRFSGLQFPNYSSELNVNALELDDSALYLCASSFGSGSADTQYFGPGTRLTVL.

The chain is built from TRBV6-6 and TRBJ2-1, with a weak D call TRBD2 (5 bases). The CDR3 is 17 residues long. Per the germline V gene, CDR1 is MNHNY and CDR2 is SVGAGI (reference sequence). V was clipped by 5 bases and J by 0 bases, with 17 bases between them. CDR3 sequence: CASSPRTFSSSYNEQFF. The CDR3 DNA reads as TGTGCCAGCAGTCCCCGGACTTTCTCCAGCTCCTACAATGAGCAGTTCTTC.

The sample holds a few counts of this clone. The V call is TRBV18, the J call TRBJ1-4; tentatively, D is TRBD1 (6 bases). Deletions cut 2 bases from V and 7 bases from J, with 11 bases between. Germline V gene sequence: CDR1 KGHSH, CDR2 LQKENI. CDR3 length equals 14 residues. The CDR3 DNA follows: TGTGCCAGCTCACCAGGCAGGGGAGTTGAAAAACTGTTTTTT. This translates into CASSPGRGVEKLFF.

V is TRBV6-5 and J is TRBJ1-5, with 7 bases matching TRBD1. This CDR3 region has 14 residues. Per germline, CDR1 MNHEY and CDR2 SVGAGI. Trimming took 2 bases from V and 5 from J; bases not matched to a gene: 3. The CDR3 region is CASSYRGRDQPQHF. CDR3 DNA sequence: TGTGCCAGCAGTTACAGGGGGCGTGATCAGCCCCAGCATTTT.

V and J are TRBV28 and TRBJ1-5, with 7 bases identical to TRBD1. Germline V CDR1 and CDR2: MDHEN, SYDVKM. The CDR3 runs 18 residues. The trim removed 1 base at V and 0 bases at J, leaving 9 bases unmatched. The CDR3 coding sequence is TGTGCCAGCAGTTTATTGACAGGGAGAGCCCTTAGCAATCAGCCCCAGCATTTT. Translating it yields CASSLLTGRALSNQPQHF. The whole variable domain, filled in from reference TRBV28 and TRBJ1-5, reads DVKVTQSSRYLVKRTGEKVFLECVQDMDHENMFWYRQDPGLGLRLIYFSYDVKMKEKGDIPEGYSVSREKKERFSLILESASTNQTSMYLCASSLLTGRALSNQPQHFGDGTRLSIL.

The V and J genes are TRBV5-4 and TRBJ1-1; tentatively, D is TRBD1 (5 bases). V gave up 3 bases and J gave up 6 bases, with 15 bases separating them. CDR1 and CDR2 from the germline V gene are SGHNT and YYREEE (reference sequence). This CDR3 has 14 residues. For the CDR3, the DNA is TGTGCCAGCAGCTGGGGGGACTACTCCGCTGAAGCTTTCTTT. Residues: CASSWGDYSAEAFF.

J is TRBJ2-3 and V is TRBV7-3, with TRBD2 matching 8 bases. V dropped 2 bases and J dropped 0; count of bases not matched to a gene: 4. Germline CDR1 is SGHTA and CDR2 is FQGTGA. The CDR3 contains 16 residues. As DNA, the CDR3 is TGTGCCAGCAGCTTAGGAGCGGGAGCGAGCACAGATACGCAGTATTTT. It codes for CASSLGAGASTDTQYF.

The chain links TRBV5-6 to TRBJ2-1; 10 bases fit TRBD2. Germline CDR1 and CDR2: SGHDT and YYEEEE. The length of the CDR3 is 17 residues. V lost 4 bases to trimming and J lost 2 bases; unmatched junction nucleotides: 9. The CDR3 DNA sequence: TGTGCCAGCAGCCTCTGGAGCGGGGGGGTCGCCTACAATGAGCAGTTCTTC. It is translated as CASSLWSGGVAYNEQFF.

The chain uses TRBV7-3 and TRBJ2-1; a possible D gene is TRBD2 (7 bases). V lost 5 bases, J lost 2 bases, and 16 bases lay in between. Germline CDR1 is SGHTA and CDR2 is FQGTGA. CDR3 size: 16 residues. The chain's CDR3 is CASSLVGGATYNEQFF. The CDR3 DNA follows: TGTGCCAGCAGCCTAGTAGGGGGGGCTACCTACAATGAGCAGTTCTTC.

The J gene is TRBJ2-1, the V gene TRBV5-1; 10 bases fit TRBD2. This CDR3 comprises 14 residues. Germline V gene data show CDR1 as SGHRS and CDR2 as YFSETQ. Trimming at V came to 6 bases and at J to 5 bases, leaving 5 bases not matched to a gene. The CDR3 coding sequence is TGCGCCAGCACAGCGGGAGGGTTGCACAATGAGCAGTTCTTC. Residues: CASTAGGLHNEQFF.

This chain links TRBV6-2 or TRBV6-3 with TRBJ1-1, with 8 bases fitting TRBD1. The CDR3 has 15 residues. V lost 0 bases, J lost 6 bases, and 6 bases stayed unmatched. Germline loops: CDR1 MNHEY, CDR2 SVGEGT. CDR3 nucleotides: TGTGCCAGCAGTTACTCCGGACAGGGATTTGCTGAAGCTTTCTTT. Amino acids: CASSYSGQGFAEAFF.

This clone was seen just once. The chain has TRBV6-5 and TRBJ1-6; no reliable D call. Per germline, CDR1 MNHEY and CDR2 SVGAGI. Trimming removed 3 bases at V and 10 bases at J, with 7 bases between. The CDR3 extends over 12 amino acids. CDR3 region: CASSYRESPLHF. DNA for the CDR3: TGTGCCAGCAGTTATAGAGAGTCACCCCTCCACTTT.

The J gene is TRBJ2-5, the V gene TRBV28; 9 positions match TRBD2. Germline loops: CDR1 MDHEN, CDR2 SYDVKM. The CDR3 runs 16 residues. The junction had 6 bases not matched to a gene; V was cut back by 3 bases and J by 1 base. The CDR3 sequence: CASSLRLAALQETQYF. The CDR3 DNA follows: TGTGCCAGCAGTTTGAGACTAGCGGCTCTCCAAGAGACCCAGTACTTC.

The chain has TRBV21-1 and TRBJ1-3. TRBV21-1 is flagged as a pseudogene. This CDR3 comprises 13 residues. CDR3 bases: TGTGCCAGCAGCAAATCTCCATTGAGCACCATATATTTT. Protein product: CASSKSPLSTIYF.

Comments on this clone: An end of the junction differs from the germline gene, which may be a read error. The identical CDR3 is also encoded by other nucleotide sequences in the sample. The chain joins TRBV7-9 to TRBJ2-7, with TRBD2 matching 10 bases. The CDR3 length is 15 residues. From germline, CDR1 is SEHNR and CDR2 FQNEAQ (reference sequence). The CDR3 region has the DNA TGCGCCAGCAGCTTAGTACTAGCGGGATCCAACGAGCAGTACTTC. It is translated as CASSLVLAGSNEQYF.

The chain combines TRBV7-2 with TRBJ1-1, with a tentative D call TRBD1 (6 bases). CDR3 size: 13 residues. Germline V CDR1 and CDR2: SGHTA, FQGNSA. Trimming removed 4 bases from V and 3 bases from J, with 9 bases in between. The CDR3 DNA sequence: TGTGCCAGCAGCTCCGGACAGTACACTGAAGCTTTCTTT. It is translated as CASSSGQYTEAFF.

This clone was seen only a few times. The chain uses TRBV5-5 and TRBJ2-2, with 10 positions matching TRBD2. V lost 4 bases to trimming and J lost 2 bases; unmatched junction nucleotides: 8. The CDR3 loop spans 17 amino acids. CDR1 is SGHKS and CDR2 is YYEKEE in the germline V gene (reference sequence). The CDR3 protein is CASSRRASGSNTGELFF. The CDR3 DNA follows: TGTGCCAGCAGCCGAAGGGCTAGCGGGAGTAACACCGGGGAGCTGTTTTTT.

The rearrangement links TRBV11-2 to TRBJ2-7; a possible D gene is TRBD1 (7 bases). Per germline, CDR1 SGHAT and CDR2 FQNNGV. CDR3 length equals 15 residues. V lost 0 bases and J lost 3, with 12 bases in between. The DNA for the CDR3 is TGTGCCAGCAGCTTAGAGGCGGGACAGAGCTACGAGCAGTACTTC. Encoded protein: CASSLEAGQSYEQYF.